This paragraph covers one T cell receptor (beta chain) sequence. Its antigen is not yet known. The cohort was made up of roughly 670 healthy bone marrow donors. At the time of sampling, all cohort members were nominally healthy, though unrecorded immune exposures were likely present. The donor was CMV seropositive and belonged to the group of 250 to 350 seropositive cohort members. A peripheral blood sample was provided by each donor, and peripheral blood mononuclear cells were used for TCR beta sequencing. Genomic DNA was extracted from the blood cell samples with the Qiagen DNeasy Blood Extraction Kit. The entry originates in a study of cytomegalovirus exposure and HLA in healthy donors (dated 2017 in TCRdb). The study in broad terms: According to an earlier analysis of a few hundred of the donors, 150 million to 200 million T cells yielded 95 million to 140 million unique TCR beta sequences and about 280 Gb of sequence data. Among roughly 400 genotyped donors of the cohort, an average of roughly 230,000 unique TCR beta nucleotide sequences was sequenced per donor, of which roughly 18% were non-productive. A few DR-DQ haplotypes were handled as single units for association and clustering because linkage in the cohort was strong. HLA typing covered class I and class II loci at four-digit resolution. Donor age, sex, ethnicity and CMV serostatus were compiled alongside the repertoire data. A separate validation cohort of roughly 130 different subjects was used in addition to the approximately 640-subject first cohort. An earlier analysis of 587 of the donors used high-throughput TCR beta sequencing to judge whether each TCR beta V gene segment behaved as functional or pseudogenic. The number of typed donors differed by locus: roughly 629-630 for A, B, C, DRB1 and DQB1; some 500 for DQA1; 606 for DPA1; and about 450 for DPB1. In a later genetic analysis, genome-wide SNP genotypes for about three fifths of the roughly 670 donors were used, and that subset was treated as a discovery cohort. The study profiled the T cell repertoires of under 850 subjects by immunosequencing and related them to cytomegalovirus serostatus. The study aimed to test whether signatures of past pathogen exposure could be identified by cataloging public T cell receptors. A later analysis re-examined previously published TCR beta repertoires from hundreds of donors and added high-resolution HLA genotyping to investigate patterns of TCR occurrence. All discovery cohort repertoires had been generated using a single sequencing platform. Rather than using new phenotypic data, the later analysis identified candidate immune exposures from TCR beta sequences and from how often those sequences occurred across donors. The study combined high-throughput TCR immunosequencing, statistical association of individual TCRs with disease status, and machine learning to predict cytomegalovirus infection status. Among the roughly 380 genotyped donors, roughly 80% belonged to the genetic ancestry cluster associated with self-reported Caucasian donors. An early release that covered 500 to 800 HLA-typed donors contained about 300 gigabases of sequencing data and roughly 84 million unique TCR sequences. What the study reported, not specific to this receptor: A cluster of highly shared sequence variants was judged likely to represent a technical artifact of the sequencing pipeline. A total of 150 or so TCR beta chains were listed by the study as associated with cytomegalovirus. Because counts were too low, 15 to 20 rarely observed V segments, including chromosome 9 orphons, were excluded from the earlier analysis of some 590 of the donors. Specific HLA alleles were associated with 18,000 or so TCR beta sequences at a false discovery rate of 0.05 in a later analysis. According to a later analysis, TCR association rates differed among HLA loci, with DRB1 alleles showing the most associated TCRs and HLA-C alleles showing the fewest. Linkage disequilibrium might explain the correlated functional status among segregating V segments, but an unknown experimental factor could not be ruled out. It was suggested by the authors that the approach could potentially be generalized to other disease states and immunological phenotypes. An association between a missense DCLRE1C variant and V-gene and J-gene trimming of TCR beta chains was found in a later genetic analysis and replicated in an independent cohort. Assigning TCR associations to individual alleles was difficult when HLA alleles, especially DR and DQ, strongly co-occurred. A few of the identified cytomegalovirus-associated TCR beta chains were confirmed in vitro to be specific for cytomegalovirus antigens. For the cohort, immune exposure information was limited to CMV serostatus. Most CMV-associated TCR beta chains appeared to be HLA-restricted in a later analysis, and the HLA associations seemed to be driven largely by CMV exposure. In a later analysis, HLA-associated TCR beta chains showed more clonal expansion and lower generation probabilities than non-associated chains that were equally common. A further reported finding was that TCR beta sequences accurately predicted the HLA-A and HLA-B alleles for most subjects in the first cohort. In an earlier analysis of approximately 590 of the donors, most TCR beta V segments appeared in productive rearrangements about 90% or about 30% of the time, broadly matching IMGT annotations. Some IMGT-functional V segments, including TRBV6-2 and TRBV6-3, could not be distinguished by the 87-base-pair reads and were therefore excluded. The classifier was reported to diagnose cytomegalovirus status with high specificity and sensitivity in both the original cohort and the validation cohort. Several of the top co-occurrence clusters appeared to be linked to parvovirus B19, influenza, CMV and Epstein-Barr virus, according to a later analysis. While some public TCRs were present in many individuals, most TCR sequences turned up only very rarely across donors. HLA typing was unavailable for some donors at each locus, so association tests used only the typed subset. In a later genetic analysis, fewer N-insertions in productive TCRs were reported among donors in an Asian-associated ancestry cluster than the roughly 640-donor mean. The cohort was sequenced for TCR beta chains only, and without alpha or paired-chain data the features that could be detected were limited. The presence/absence analyses assumed that sequencing depth was roughly uniform across donors, and that assumption may not be true.

The library was built by means of the immunoSEQ multiplex PCR assay. A mixture of 60 forward primers for TCR Vbeta segments and 13 reverse primers for TCR Jbeta segments was used in the multiplex PCR. The CDR3 region of rearranged TCR beta genes was amplified from genomic DNA with a multiplex PCR assay. The Illumina HiSeq System was used to sequence the amplified TCR beta libraries as 87-base-pair reads. Processing in the source paper ran as follows. A later analysis counted some 74 million unique TCR beta chains across the 666 repertoires, and 9 million to 14 million of these chains were shared by at least two donors. A nearest-neighbor algorithm error-corrected the raw reads and collapsed the reads into unique sequences, merging closely related sequences to remove PCR and sequencing errors. Alignment of CDR3 sequences to IMGT reference sequences was used to assign V, D and J gene segments. For a sequence to be retained, a match of at least six nucleotides was required to both a V gene segment and a J gene segment. Rearrangements were called productive when the CDR3 lacked stop codons and stayed in frame with V and J; all others were non-productive. Following IMGT convention, CDR3 was defined as the stretch from the second conserved V-encoded cysteine to the conserved J-encoded phenylalanine. Sequences without an unambiguous match to a single V gene segment were excluded from the earlier analysis of about 630 of the donors. An earlier analysis of 500 to 600 of the donors classified V segments as functional when productive rearrangements were above 56.7% and as segregating when the standard deviation between donors was above 5%. To diagnose cytomegalovirus status from the catalog of TCR beta chain sequences, a statistical classification framework was built. In a later analysis, TCR nucleotide sequences were compared against IMGT/GENE-DB human TR gene sequences so that V and J genes could be assigned. Using the TCRdist pipeline, a later analysis assigned CDR3 sequences along with most-parsimonious VDJ recombination scenarios. A later analysis defined each TCR beta chain by its CDR3 amino acid sequence plus V-gene family, and excluded reads lacking a unique V-gene family. As a way to deal with suspected cross-contamination and a sequencing artifact, a later analysis dropped nearly 600 nucleotide sequences that were highly shared and had low generation probability. In a later analysis, a clonal expansion index for each public chain was calculated from normalized within-repertoire ranks of inferred template counts. Generation probabilities in a later analysis came from a VDJ recombination model fitted to out-of-frame rearrangements, and those results were checked against IGoR. A later analysis scored TCR-TCR, TCR-HLA and TCR-CMV co-occurrence with hypergeometric tests, applying a repertoire-size bias correction to TCR pairs. In a later analysis, false discovery rates were estimated by permuting HLA or CMV assignments 20 times. In a later analysis, co-occurring TCRs were grouped using DBSCAN, and TCRdist sequence similarity was added for clustering within HLA-allele-positive subsets. Repertoires with fewer than 30,000 or more than 120,000 public chains, plus five repertoires with anomalous nucleotide sharing, were excluded from co-occurrence clustering. The table was pulled from immuneACCESS by TCRdb, which kept in-frame rearrangements only. Such tables lose some clones; where checked, under half of the loss comes from unresolved V genes, and the rest has no known cause. V, J and clone size reflect that table, while D and trimming were determined from the DNA. The sample table on file contains approximately 70,000 clones. Roughly 4.7% of the sample goes to the ten largest clones.

Measured from the cysteine to the phenylalanine, the CDR3 is 16 residues long. Left in the record is the CDR3 DNA by itself, 48 bases read in frame from the first base. As encoded in the germline V gene (reference sequence), CDR1 is LNHDA while CDR2 is SQIVND. Trimming removed 6 bases from V and 4 bases from J; the gene matches leave 3 bases unexplained. The origin of this receptor is a woman aged 40 to 49 in good health and CMV-seropositive. The V gene is TRBV19 and the J gene is TRBJ2-2, with TRBD2 identical over 15 junction bases. Material: PBMCs. The nucleotide sequence is given as TGTGCCAGTAGATTGGGACTAGCGGGGGGCACCGGGGAGCTGTTTTTT. Translated, this is CASRLGLAGGTGELFF. The CDR3 plus the reference TRBV19 and TRBJ2-2 genes for the other parts give the full variable domain: DGGITQSPKYLFRKEGQNVTLSCEQNLNHDAMYWYRQDPGQGLRLIYYSQIVNDFQKGDIAEGYSVSREKKESFPLTVTSAQKNPTAFYLCASRLGLAGGTGELFFGEGSRLTVL.